This passage covers 27 T cell receptor beta chains from one sample sequenced in a study of cytomegalovirus exposure and HLA in healthy donors. The PCR had 60 Vbeta and 13 Jbeta primers. Sequencing used immunoSEQ multiplex PCR; TCRdb keeps in-frame clones, though not all of them. The sample has over 150,000 clones; roughly 80% are singletons. The specimen sequenced was PBMCs. The receptors here all came from a woman aged 45-60 years in good health and CMV-seronegative.

V is TRBV19 and J is TRBJ2-1; TRBD2 matches 9 bases. The CDR3 consists of 15 residues. Germline-derived CDR1 and CDR2 are LNHDA and SQIVND (reference sequence). The J segment lost 2 bases and the V segment lost 10 bases, leaving 9 bases of the junction unmatched. Here the CDR3 reads CATRDSGRPYNEQFF. As DNA, the CDR3 is TGTGCCACCCGGGATAGCGGGAGACCCTACAATGAGCAGTTCTTC.

The rearrangement joins TRBV10-3 to TRBJ2-1; D possibly corresponds to TRBD2 (6 bases). The V end was cut by 10 bases, the J end by 3 bases, with 16 bases between. The germline V gene has CDR1 ENHRY and CDR2 SYGVKD. There are 14 residues in the CDR3. This chain's CDR3 is CATRRDSNYNEQFF. CDR3 DNA: TGTGCCACCCGCCGGGACTCCAACTACAATGAGCAGTTCTTC.

This chain joins TRBV29-1 and TRBJ2-3; 9 bases line up with TRBD1. Germline loops: CDR1 SQVTM, CDR2 ANQGSEA. There are 14 residues in the CDR3. The trim removed 6 bases at V and 3 bases at J, leaving 7 bases unmatched. DNA of the CDR3: TGCAGCGTGGATACAGGGGGCTTTACAGATACGCAGTATTTT. It specifies CSVDTGGFTDTQYF.

The chain recombines TRBV28 with TRBJ2-7; perhaps TRBD2 as D (6 bases). This CDR3 has 13 amino acids. The V gene's germline CDR1 is MDHEN and CDR2 SYDVKM. The germline V and J ends were trimmed by 4 bases and 6 bases, with 13 bases remaining between them. CDR3 residues: CASSSAGGREQYF. CDR3 nucleotides: TGTGCCAGCAGTTCCGCCGGGGGACGCGAGCAGTACTTC. The variable domain in full, with the rest retrieved from reference TRBV28 and TRBJ2-7, is DVKVTQSSRYLVKRTGEKVFLECVQDMDHENMFWYRQDPGLGLRLIYFSYDVKMKEKGDIPEGYSVSREKKERFSLILESASTNQTSMYLCASSSAGGREQYFGPGTRLTVT.

The table lists this clone with a few counts. The chain combines TRBV30 with TRBJ1-1; D unresolved. Germline loops: CDR1 GTSNPN, CDR2 SVGIG (reference sequence). This CDR3 contains 11 residues. V was trimmed by 0 bases and J by 8 bases, leaving 7 bases between them. CDR3 sequence reads: CAWSVGREAFF. The CDR3 DNA sequence: TGTGCCTGGAGTGTCGGCAGGGAAGCTTTCTTT.

The chain combines TRBV6-5 with TRBJ1-6; 7 positions agree with TRBD1. The CDR3 runs 16 residues. Germline CDR1 MNHEY, CDR2 SVGAGI. V shed 6 bases and J 8 bases; nucleotides not matched to a gene: 13. This CDR3 is CASSYRLGGLYSPLHF. The CDR3, as DNA: TGTGCCAGCAGCTACCGCCTAGGGGGCCTTTATTCACCCCTCCACTTT.

This chain uses TRBV5-1 with TRBJ2-2; TRBD1 matches 9 bases. CDR3 length equals 15 residues. The ends lost 3 bases at V and 5 bases at J; junction bases unmatched: 5. Germline V gene lookup returns CDR1 SGHRS and CDR2 YFSETQ. DNA of the CDR3: TGCGCCAGCAGCTCGGGACAGGGTGGGACCGGGGAGCTGTTTTTT. Protein product: CASSSGQGGTGELFF.

The chain combines TRBV7-2 with TRBJ2-7, with 14 bases aligning to TRBD2. Germline CDR1 reads SGHTA; CDR2 reads FQGNSA. V was pared by 1 base and J by 0 bases, with 2 bases of the junction left unmatched. The CDR3 has 17 residues. CDR3 region: CASSLGLAGGYSYEQYF. DNA for the CDR3: TGTGCCAGCAGCTTAGGACTAGCGGGGGGGTACTCCTACGAGCAGTACTTC.

The CDR3 DNA reads TGTGCCAGCAGCTTTACATTCACTGAAGCTTTCTTT. This encodes CASSFTFTEAFF. The chain links TRBV7-2 to TRBJ1-1; no clear D. V lost 3 bases, J lost 4 bases, and 6 bases lay in between. Per the germline V gene, CDR1 is SGHTA and CDR2 is FQGNSA. This CDR3 contains 12 residues.

The genes are TRBV7-2 and TRBJ1-1; 7 bases agree with TRBD1. J lost 11 bases, V lost 0 bases, and 12 bases had no gene match. The CDR3 consists of 15 residues. Germline V gene sequence: CDR1 SGHTA, CDR2 FQGNSA. The CDR3 loop reads CASSLAGGGVLGAFF. As DNA, the CDR3 is TGTGCCAGCAGCTTAGCAGGGGGCGGGGTACTAGGGGCTTTCTTT.

V usage is TRBV5-5 and J usage is TRBJ2-7; tentative D call: TRBD1 (6 bases). V was clipped by 3 bases and J by 1 base, with 8 bases between them. Germline V gene lookup returns CDR1 SGHKS and CDR2 YYEKEE (reference sequence). The CDR3 covers 13 residues. The CDR3 protein is CASSSTGSYEQYF. In DNA form, the CDR3 reads TGTGCCAGCAGCTCCACAGGGTCCTACGAGCAGTACTTC.

The V call is TRBV19, the J call TRBJ2-2, with 12 bases lining up with TRBD2. With 9 bases clipped from V and 2 bases from J, the junction kept 7 bases outside the gene matches. The CDR3 is made up of 16 amino acids. In germline, CDR1 is LNHDA, CDR2 SQIVND (reference sequence). CDR3 sequence reads: CASRGLAGRNTGELFF. CDR3 in DNA: TGTGCCAGCAGAGGACTAGCGGGAAGAAACACCGGGGAGCTGTTTTTT. The full variable domain, its missing parts supplied by reference TRBV19 and TRBJ2-2, is DGGITQSPKYLFRKEGQNVTLSCEQNLNHDAMYWYRQDPGQGLRLIYYSQIVNDFQKGDIAEGYSVSREKKESFPLTVTSAQKNPTAFYLCASRGLAGRNTGELFFGEGSRLTVL.

V is TRBV7-9 and J is TRBJ2-1, with TRBD2 matching over 11 bases. The CDR3 runs 14 residues. CDR1 is SEHNR, CDR2 FQNEAQ, per germline (reference sequence). V dropped 8 bases and J dropped 0; count of bases not matched to a gene: 0. Written as DNA, the CDR3 is TGTGCCAGCCTAGCGGGAGGCTCCTACAATGAGCAGTTCTTC. Translated, it gives CASLAGGSYNEQFF.

This chain links TRBV5-1 with TRBJ2-7; 8 nucleotides match TRBD2. Germline lookup yields CDR1 SGHRS and CDR2 YFSETQ. This CDR3 has 15 residues. Germline trimming cut 5 bases from V and 5 bases from J; bases unmatched to any gene: 12. CDR3 sequence (DNA): TGCGCCAGCAGTTCAAGCGGGAGTGGGATCAACGAGCAGTACTTC. Translating gives CASSSSGSGINEQYF.

The chain joins TRBV19 to TRBJ2-7; 7 bases fit TRBD1. The CDR3 has 17 amino acids. V lost 4 bases and J lost 0; bases outside the gene matches: 12. The germline V gene has CDR1 LNHDA and CDR2 SQIVND (reference sequence). The CDR3 DNA reads TGTGCCAGTAGTACTTCTTCCACCGGGACAGCCTCCTACGAGCAGTACTTC. This codes for CASSTSSTGTASYEQYF. The full variable domain, its missing parts supplied by reference TRBV19 and TRBJ2-7, is DGGITQSPKYLFRKEGQNVTLSCEQNLNHDAMYWYRQDPGQGLRLIYYSQIVNDFQKGDIAEGYSVSREKKESFPLTVTSAQKNPTAFYLCASSTSSTGTASYEQYFGPGTRLTVT.

V is TRBV27 and J is TRBJ1-6, with 7 bases fitting TRBD1. Germline CDR1 and CDR2: MNHEY and SMNVEV (reference sequence). The CDR3 consists of 17 residues. J gave up 14 bases and V 1 base, and 17 bases lay outside the gene matches. Here the CDR3 DNA reads TGTGCCAGCAGTTTATTCTTGTCGAGGGTCAGGGGGGCGTCCCTCCACTTT. Protein product: CASSLFLSRVRGASLHF.

This clone was observed once. J is TRBJ1-1 and V is TRBV28, with 9 bases fitting TRBD1. With V trimmed by 7 bases and J by 4 bases, 7 bases remained unmatched. The CDR3 has 14 residues. CDR1 is MDHEN and CDR2 is SYDVKM in the germline V gene. The CDR3 DNA follows: TGTGCCAGCACTCGCCCGGGACAGGGCACTGAAGCTTTCTTT. Protein sequence: CASTRPGQGTEAFF. Filled out from reference TRBV28 and TRBJ1-1, the complete variable domain reads DVKVTQSSRYLVKRTGEKVFLECVQDMDHENMFWYRQDPGLGLRLIYFSYDVKMKEKGDIPEGYSVSREKKERFSLILESASTNQTSMYLCASTRPGQGTEAFFGQGTRLTVV.

This chain uses TRBV7-2 with TRBJ2-1; unclear D gene. This CDR3 spans 13 amino acids. With 1 base removed from V and 10 bases from J, the gap between germline ends came to 11 bases. CDR1 and CDR2 from the germline V gene are SGHTA and FQGNSA. The CDR3 DNA sequence: TGTGCCAGCAGCTTAGTCCACGCGGTAGAGCAGTTCTTC. It is translated as CASSLVHAVEQFF.

The rearrangement joins TRBV29-1 to TRBJ1-2; tentatively, D is TRBD1 (5 bases). Trimming shortened V by 4 bases and J by 4 bases, and 16 bases separated the two germline ends. Germline V lookup: CDR1 SQVTM, CDR2 ANQGSEA. The CDR3 contains 14 residues. CDR3 amino acids: CSVGPGQTRYGYTF. The CDR3 coding sequence is TGCAGCGTTGGGCCAGGGCAGACCCGCTATGGCTACACCTTC.

Written as DNA, the CDR3 is TGTGCCAGCAGTTTATGGGAGCGGGGGGCGGTTGGCTACACCTTC. Protein product: CASSLWERGAVGYTF. V and J are TRBV28 and TRBJ1-2; tentative D call: TRBD1 (6 bases). Germline V gives CDR1 MDHEN, CDR2 SYDVKM. The CDR3 has 15 amino acids. The ends were cut back, 0 bases at V and 7 bases at J, with 15 bases in the middle.

The chain recombines TRBV7-6 with TRBJ2-7, with TRBD1 matching over 10 bases. Looked up from germline, CDR1 is SGHVS and CDR2 is FNYEAQ. J lost 0 bases, V lost 4 bases, and 6 bases had no gene match. This CDR3 is built from 16 residues. For the CDR3, the DNA is TGTGCCAGCAGCTCCCGGACAGGGGGAAGCTCCTACGAGCAGTACTTC. It is translated as CASSSRTGGSSYEQYF.

The chain couples TRBV5-1 to TRBJ2-2, with D tentatively TRBD1 (7 bases). Trimming pared 4 bases from V and 3 bases from J, leaving 16 bases between. This CDR3 contains 16 residues. Germline V lookup: CDR1 SGHRS, CDR2 YFSETQ. CDR3 in amino acids: CASSLRTGGDTGELFF. The CDR3 DNA is TGCGCCAGCAGCCTCAGGACAGGAGGGGACACCGGGGAGCTGTTTTTT.

This chain uses TRBV9 with TRBJ1-2; D gene uncertain. Looked up from germline, CDR1 is SGDLS and CDR2 is YYNGEE. CDR3 length: 12 amino acids. The V and J ends lost 0 bases and 5 bases respectively, with 5 bases between them. This chain's CDR3 is CASSVGGYGYTF. The CDR3 DNA sequence: TGTGCCAGCAGCGTAGGAGGGTATGGCTACACCTTC.

This chain joins TRBV4-2 and TRBJ1-5; 12 bases align to TRBD1. Germline V gene lookup returns CDR1 LGHNA and CDR2 YNFKEQ. The trim removed 0 bases at V and 7 bases at J, leaving 7 bases unmatched. CDR3 length: 17 amino acids. Here the CDR3 reads CASSQDLGQGAEQPQHF. The CDR3 nucleotides read TGTGCCAGCAGCCAAGATCTGGGACAGGGGGCAGAGCAGCCCCAGCATTTT.

This chain joins TRBV5-6 and TRBJ2-5; D may be TRBD2 (5 bases). In germline, CDR1 is SGHDT, CDR2 YYEEEE. Trimming took off 1 base at V and 5 bases at J, with 9 bases between the two ends. The length of the CDR3 is 13 residues. The CDR3 sequence is CASSLLARETQYF. The CDR3, as DNA: TGTGCCAGCAGCTTGCTAGCTAGGGAGACCCAGTACTTC.

The V gene is TRBV7-8, the J gene TRBJ1-2, with 7 nucleotides matching TRBD1. There are 17 residues in the CDR3. Trimming removed 0 bases from V and 2 bases from J; junction bases left unmatched: 9. CDR1 and CDR2 (germline): SGHVS, FQNEAQ. In DNA form, the CDR3 reads TGTGCCAGCAGCTTAGCCATAAGACAGGGCCGAAACTATGGCTACACCTTC. Amino acid sequence: CASSLAIRQGRNYGYTF. The full variable domain, in which reference TRBV7-8 and TRBJ1-2 provide the parts outside the CDR3, is GAGVSQSPRYKVAKRGQDVALRCDPISGHVSLFWYQQALGQGPEFLTYFQNEAQLDKSGLPSDRFFAERPEGSVSTLKIQRTQQEDSAVYLCASSLAIRQGRNYGYTFGSGTRLTVV.

There are a few counts of this clone. V usage is TRBV6-6 and J usage is TRBJ1-5; 7 positions match TRBD1. CDR1 is MNHNY, CDR2 SVGAGI, per germline (reference sequence). CDR3 size: 16 residues. V lost 10 bases and J lost 0; bases outside the gene matches: 12. Here the CDR3 reads CATSTGYANSNQPQHF. CDR3 coding DNA: TGTGCCACTTCGACAGGGTACGCCAATAGCAATCAGCCCCAGCATTTT.